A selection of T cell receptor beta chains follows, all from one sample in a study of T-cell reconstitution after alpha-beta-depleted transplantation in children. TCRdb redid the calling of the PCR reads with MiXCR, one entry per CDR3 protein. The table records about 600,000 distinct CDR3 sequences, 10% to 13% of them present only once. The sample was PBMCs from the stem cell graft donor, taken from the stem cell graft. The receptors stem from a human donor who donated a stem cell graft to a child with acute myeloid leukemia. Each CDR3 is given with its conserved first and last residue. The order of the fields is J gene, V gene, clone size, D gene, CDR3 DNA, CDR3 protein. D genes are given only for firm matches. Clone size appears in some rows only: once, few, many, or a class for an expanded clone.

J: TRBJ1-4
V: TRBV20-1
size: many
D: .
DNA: TGCAGTGCCTCGGACAGCCTAGATGAAAAACTGTTTTTT
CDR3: CSASDSLDEKLFF

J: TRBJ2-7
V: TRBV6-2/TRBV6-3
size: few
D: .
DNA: TGTGCCAGCAGTTATACCGGGAGCTCCTACGAGCAGTACTTC
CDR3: CASSYTGSSYEQYF

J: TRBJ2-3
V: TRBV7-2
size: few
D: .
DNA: TGTGCCAGCAGCACGTACAGGGATGCAGATACGCAGTATTTT
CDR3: CASSTYRDADTQYF

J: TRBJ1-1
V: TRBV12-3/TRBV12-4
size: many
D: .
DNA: TGTGCCAGCAGTCCCAACCCGGGACAAGAAGCTTTCTTT
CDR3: CASSPNPGQEAFF

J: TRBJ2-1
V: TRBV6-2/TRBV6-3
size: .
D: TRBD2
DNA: TGTGCCAGCAGTTACGTTAGCGGGAATGAGCAGTTCTTC
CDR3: CASSYVSGNEQFF

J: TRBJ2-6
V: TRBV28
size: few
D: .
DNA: TGTGCCAGCAGGCAGATCAACGTCCTGACTTTC
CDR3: CASRQINVLTF

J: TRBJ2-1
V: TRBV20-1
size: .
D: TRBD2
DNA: TGCAGTGCTAGACAAACTAGCGGGAGGGCCGGTGAGCAGTTCTTC
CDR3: CSARQTSGRAGEQFF

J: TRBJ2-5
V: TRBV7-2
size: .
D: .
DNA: TGTGCCAGCAGCTCGCAGAGCGGACACCAAGAGACCCAGTACTTC
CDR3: CASSSQSGHQETQYF

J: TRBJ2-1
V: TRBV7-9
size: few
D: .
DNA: TGTGCCAGCAGCTCCGATTCCCGGGGCTCCTACAATGAGCAGTTCTTC
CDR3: CASSSDSRGSYNEQFF

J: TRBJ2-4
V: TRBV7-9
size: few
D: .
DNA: TGTGCCAGCAGCTTATTAGGGCCGAGCAAAAACATTCAGTACTTC
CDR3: CASSLLGPSKNIQYF

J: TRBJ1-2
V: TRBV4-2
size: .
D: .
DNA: TGTGCCAGCAGCCAAGAGGGGCTCCCCTACTACACCTTC
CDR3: CASSQEGLPYYTF

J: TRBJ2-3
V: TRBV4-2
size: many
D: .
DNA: TGTGCCAGCAGCCTGGCCCCTAGGAGGGCCGGTGCTGATACGCAGTATTTT
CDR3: CASSLAPRRAGADTQYF

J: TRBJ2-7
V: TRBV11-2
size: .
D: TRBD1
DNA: TGTGCCAGCAGCTTAGAAGGGACAGGGTCCCTCGAGCAGTACTTC
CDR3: CASSLEGTGSLEQYF

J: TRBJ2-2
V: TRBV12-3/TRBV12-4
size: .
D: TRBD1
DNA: TGTGCCAGCAGGCCAACAGGGGGCGCAGAGGGGGAGCTGTTTTTT
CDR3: CASRPTGGAEGELFF

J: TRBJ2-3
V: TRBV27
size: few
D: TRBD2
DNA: TGTGCCAGCAGTTTAAGTGTCACTATAGCGGGAGGGTCTAGCACAGATACGCAGTATTTT
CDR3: CASSLSVTIAGGSSTDTQYF

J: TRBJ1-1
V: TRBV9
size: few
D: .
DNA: TGTGCCAGCAGAGGGGTCGGAAACACTGAAGCTTTCTTT
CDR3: CASRGVGNTEAFF

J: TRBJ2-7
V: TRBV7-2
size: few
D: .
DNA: TGTGCCAGCAGCGGAGACTCTTCGTGGCAGTACTTC
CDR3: CASSGDSSWQYF